The source of this TCR beta chain is a study of cytomegalovirus exposure and HLA in healthy donors (TCRdb year 2017). Regarding the study in general: An earlier analysis of 550 to 700 of the donors reported approximately 290 Gb of sequence data and some 120 million unique TCR beta sequences from 150 million to 200 million T cells. About 330 gigabases of sequencing data and roughly 81 million unique TCR sequences made up an early release that covered approximately 700 HLA-typed donors. The genetic ancestry cluster associated with self-reported Caucasian donors included 81% of the roughly 400 genotyped donors. The study aimed to test whether signatures of past pathogen exposure could be identified by cataloging public T cell receptors. Using immunosequencing, the study profiled T cell repertoires from 500 to 800 subjects and related those repertoires to cytomegalovirus serostatus. Along with the 666-subject first cohort, a separate validation cohort of 120 different subjects was used. The study combined high-throughput TCR immunosequencing, statistical association of individual TCRs with disease status, and machine learning to predict cytomegalovirus infection status. A later analysis re-examined previously published TCR beta repertoires from roughly 720 donors and added high-resolution HLA genotyping to investigate patterns of TCR occurrence. Rather than using new phenotypic data, the later analysis identified candidate immune exposures from TCR beta sequences and from how often those sequences occurred across donors. An earlier analysis of about 620 of the donors applied high-throughput TCR beta sequencing to assess whether each TCR beta V gene segment acted as functional or pseudogenic. Donor age, sex, ethnicity and CMV serostatus were compiled together with the repertoire data. A later genetic analysis took genome-wide SNP genotypes for about 55% of the 666 donors and used that subset as a discovery cohort. All discovery cohort repertoires had been generated on a single sequencing platform. Class I and class II HLA loci were covered by the typing at four-digit resolution. The number of typed donors differed by locus: about 620-640 for A, B, C, DRB1 and DQB1; 500 to 550 for DQA1; 600 to 610 for DPA1; and 450 to 480 for DPB1. Roughly 5 DR-DQ haplotypes were treated as single units for association and clustering because of strong linkage in the cohort. On average, roughly 250,000 unique TCR beta nucleotide sequences were sequenced per donor among a few hundred genotyped donors of the cohort, with 15% to 20% of those sequences being non-productive. What the work shows at the level of the full study, not this receptor alone: Sequencing depth was assumed to be roughly uniform across donors in the presence/absence analyses, though that assumption may not hold. It was suggested by the authors that the approach could potentially be generalized to other disease states and immunological phenotypes. A later analysis found that TCR association rates varied across HLA loci, with DRB1 alleles showing the most associated TCRs and HLA-C alleles the fewest. According to a later analysis, parvovirus B19, influenza, CMV and Epstein-Barr virus appeared linked to several top co-occurrence clusters. The only immune exposure information available for the cohort was CMV serostatus. A group of highly shared sequence variants was considered likely to be a technical artifact of the sequencing pipeline. The classifier was reported to diagnose cytomegalovirus status with high specificity and sensitivity in both the original and validation cohorts. In an earlier analysis of fewer than 700 of the donors, most TCR beta V segments appeared in productive rearrangements about 87% or about 30% of the time, broadly matching IMGT annotations. The study listed 150 to 200 TCR beta chains as associated with cytomegalovirus. In vitro tests confirmed that a few of the cytomegalovirus-associated TCR beta chains recognize cytomegalovirus antigens. A later genetic analysis associated a missense DCLRE1C variant with V-gene and J-gene trimming of TCR beta chains, and an independent cohort replicated the association. Specific HLA alleles were associated with over 15,000 TCR beta sequences at a false discovery rate of 0.05 in a later analysis. A later genetic analysis reported fewer N-insertions in productive TCRs among donors in an Asian-associated ancestry cluster than the approximately 670-donor mean. The 87-base-pair reads could not distinguish some IMGT-functional V segments, including TRBV6-2 and TRBV6-3, so those segments were excluded. HLA typing was unavailable for some donors at each locus, so association tests used only the typed subset. Most CMV-associated TCR beta chains appeared to be HLA-restricted in a later analysis, and the HLA associations seemed to be driven largely by CMV exposure. Strong co-occurrence of HLA alleles, especially DR and DQ, made assigning TCR associations to individual alleles difficult. The earlier analysis of approximately 560 of the donors excluded 15 to 20 rarely observed V segments, including chromosome 9 orphons, because counts were too low. A later analysis found that HLA-associated TCR beta chains were more clonally expanded and had lower generation probabilities than equally common non-associated chains. The cohort was sequenced for TCR beta chains only, and without alpha or paired-chain data the features that could be detected were limited. Across donors, most TCR sequences were observed very rarely, whereas some public TCRs were present in many individuals. A further reported finding was that TCR beta sequences accurately predicted the HLA-A and HLA-B alleles for most subjects in the first cohort. Correlated functional status among segregating V segments might be attributable to linkage disequilibrium, but an unknown experimental factor could not be ruled out.

Library preparation was by the immunoSEQ multiplex PCR assay. A mixture of 60 forward primers for TCR Vbeta segments and 13 reverse primers for TCR Jbeta segments was used in the multiplex PCR. The CDR3 region of rearranged TCR beta genes was amplified from genomic DNA by a multiplex PCR assay. The Illumina HiSeq System was used to sequence the amplified TCR beta libraries as 87-base-pair reads. Concerning the study's data processing: A later analysis tallied around 82 million unique TCR beta chains across the 660 or so repertoires, and some 10 million of those chains were shared by two or more donors. To remove PCR and sequencing errors, raw reads were error-corrected and collapsed into unique sequences using a nearest-neighbor algorithm that merged closely related sequences. To assign V, D and J gene segments, CDR3 sequences were aligned to IMGT reference sequences. For a sequence to be retained, at least a six-nucleotide match to both a V gene segment and a J gene segment was required. A rearrangement counted as productive if the CDR3 had no stop codons and remained in frame with V and J, and every other rearrangement counted as non-productive. CDR3 was defined by IMGT convention, running from the second conserved V-encoded cysteine to the conserved J-encoded phenylalanine. Sequences without an unambiguous match to a single V gene segment were excluded from the earlier analysis of several hundred of the donors. An earlier analysis of around 600 of the donors classified V segments as functional when productive rearrangements were above 56.7% and as segregating when the standard deviation between donors was above 5%. A statistical classification framework was developed to diagnose cytomegalovirus status using the catalog of TCR beta chain sequences. V and J gene assignment, in a later analysis, came from comparing TCR nucleotide sequences with IMGT/GENE-DB human TR gene sequences. A later analysis assigned CDR3 sequences and most-parsimonious VDJ recombination scenarios with the TCRdist pipeline. A later analysis defined each TCR beta chain by its CDR3 amino acid sequence plus V-gene family, and excluded reads lacking a unique V-gene family. As a way to deal with suspected cross-contamination and a sequencing artifact, a later analysis dropped hundreds of nucleotide sequences that were highly shared and had low generation probability. In a later analysis, a clonal expansion index for each public chain was calculated from normalized within-repertoire ranks of inferred template counts. In a later analysis, generation probabilities were computed using a VDJ recombination model fitted to out-of-frame rearrangements, and the results were checked against IGoR. A later analysis scored TCR-TCR, TCR-HLA and TCR-CMV co-occurrence with hypergeometric tests, applying a repertoire-size bias correction to TCR pairs. False discovery rates were estimated in a later analysis by permuting HLA or CMV assignments 20 times. In a later analysis, co-occurring TCRs were grouped with DBSCAN, and TCRdist sequence similarity was added when clustering was performed within HLA-allele-positive subsets. Co-occurrence clustering excluded repertoires with fewer than 30,000 or more than 120,000 public chains, plus five with anomalous nucleotide sharing. Sourced from immuneACCESS, this table was stored by TCRdb with only in-frame sequences that have V and J called. A share of the clones is absent; for the studies checked, an unresolved V gene accounts for under half, and the remainder has no known explanation. D and trimming were read from the DNA, whereas the V and J calls and clone size are those reported in that table. The sample table contains about 100,000 clones; only one count was recorded for around 68% of them. The leading ten clones occupy over 4% of the sample.

V ends up 5 bases short and J 4 bases short, with an unmatched junction base count of 10. The germline V gene (reference sequence) supplies CDR1 SEHNR and CDR2 FQNEAQ. The CDR3 has 15 amino acids, counting the end cysteine and phenylalanine. The entry retains the CDR3 DNA only, 45 bases that are in frame from base 1. On this clone itself: This clone's antigen is unknown. Base quality data are lacking; no much larger clone is found one base away.

The cohort consisted of 650 to 700 healthy bone marrow donors. Cohort members were all nominally healthy when sampled, although unrecorded immune exposures were likely present. CMV serostatus was recorded as positive for 289 and negative for about 50% of the roughly 670 cohort members, whereas no CMV serostatus was recorded for the donor in question. A peripheral blood sample was collected from each donor, and TCR beta sequencing was performed on peripheral blood mononuclear cells. Genomic DNA extraction from the blood cell samples was performed with the Qiagen DNeasy Blood Extraction Kit. The source is a human donor in good health. The chain joins TRBV7-9 to TRBJ2-5; 7 nucleotides in the junction match TRBD1. The material sequenced was PBMCs. CDR3 protein: CASSPNRGGAETQYF. Here is the DNA: TGTGCCAGCAGCCCGAACAGAGGGGGCGCAGAGACCCAGTACTTC.